This T cell receptor (beta chain) was identified in a study of long-term antiretroviral therapy in people with HIV. With survey level as its setting, the immunoSEQ assay was v3.0. Researchers set sequencing to target roughly 35,000-55,000 T-cell genomes per sample. Clones were sequenced by immunoSEQ multiplex PCR, and TCRdb holds only the in-frame ones, with some missing. The sample gives fewer than 25,000 clones, around 89% of which show up once; about 4% is in the top ten. This clone was recorded a few times. Per donor, at least one pre-ART and at least two post-ART PBMC samples were obtained. The length of the CDR3 is 12 residues. V lost 3 bases, J lost 12 bases, and 7 bases stayed unmatched. Germline CDR1 is WNHNN and CDR2 is SYGVQD (reference sequence).

This receptor was obtained from a man between 60 and 75 years old with HIV. The source was unsorted PBMCs, collected 2.3 years after starting antiretroviral therapy. The chain has TRBV10-1 and TRBJ2-7; 8 nucleotides line up with TRBD1. The CDR3 reads CASSDPDRATYF. In DNA form, the CDR3 reads TGCGCCAGCAGTGATCCGGACAGGGCGACGTACTTC.